The 16 T cell receptor beta chains listed next were all sequenced from one sample in a study of T cells after yellow fever vaccination. TCRdb reanalysed the 5' RACE reads using MiXCR and keeps one entry per CDR3 protein. This table holds around 610,000 distinct CDR3 sequences, about 13% found once. Sequencing was performed on PBMCs, taken on the day of the yellow fever booster vaccination. The receptors shown here come from a man aged 25 to 40 who received the YFV17D yellow fever vaccine.

V usage is TRBV5-1 and J usage is TRBJ1-1, with D perhaps TRBD1 (6 bases). The CDR3 totals 14 residues. Germline loops: CDR1 SGHRS, CDR2 YFSETQ. Trimming cost V 0 bases and J 3 bases, with 9 bases left between them. The CDR3 DNA is TGCGCCAGCAGCTTGGCAGGGGACGACACTGAAGCTTTCTTT. Protein product: CASSLAGDDTEAFF.

The genes are TRBV10-1 and TRBJ2-3; D assignment may be TRBD1 or TRBD2 (5 bases each). V lost 6 bases, J lost 5 bases, and 15 bases lay in between. CDR1 is WNHNN, CDR2 SYGVQD, per germline (reference sequence). The CDR3 spans 14 residues. The CDR3 reads CASSRDPRGDTQYF. CDR3 in DNA: TGCGCCAGCAGCAGGGACCCAAGGGGAGATACGCAGTATTTT.

The chain employs TRBV7-9 and TRBJ2-1; tentatively, D is TRBD2 (6 bases). CDR1 is SEHNR, CDR2 FQNEAQ, per germline (reference sequence). CDR3 length: 17 amino acids. V was pared by 5 bases and J by 7 bases, with 24 bases between. The CDR3 loop is CASSTVSRGKGPNEQFF. The CDR3 DNA follows: TGTGCCAGCAGCACCGTTTCCCGGGGGAAGGGGCCAAATGAGCAGTTCTTC.

Only a few counts were recorded for this clonotype. V is TRBV7-8 and J is TRBJ2-3; no reliable D call. CDR1 and CDR2 from the germline V gene are SGHVS and FQNEAQ. Trimming left V 5 bases short and J 6 bases short, with 6 bases between. The CDR3 is 11 amino acids. CDR3 residues: CASSTVDTQYF. In nucleotides, the CDR3 is TGTGCCAGCAGCACTGTCGATACGCAGTATTTT.

This clonotype was counted only a few times. The chain joins TRBV19 to TRBJ1-1, with D unclear. CDR3 length: 13 amino acids. Germline CDR1 is LNHDA and CDR2 is SQIVND (reference sequence). Between the trimmed V and J ends, which lost 8 bases and 7 bases, there was a span of 17 bases. The CDR3 region has the DNA TGTGCCAGTCTGGTCCCAACCGTTAATGAAGCTTTCTTT. Its protein product is CASLVPTVNEAFF.

This clonotype was counted a few times. The rearrangement joins TRBV3-1 to TRBJ1-2; 7 nucleotides line up with TRBD1. The length of the CDR3 is 14 residues. In germline, CDR1 is LGHDT, CDR2 YNNKEL (reference sequence). The J segment lost 4 bases and the V segment lost 1 base, leaving 3 bases of the junction unmatched. The CDR3 sequence: CASSQAGQIYGYTF. As DNA, the CDR3 is TGTGCCAGCAGCCAAGCGGGACAGATCTATGGCTACACCTTC.

J is TRBJ2-7 and V is TRBV6-2 or TRBV6-3, with TRBD1 matching 7 bases. This CDR3 is built from 12 residues. V trimming: 6 bases; J trimming: 6 bases; junction bases outside the gene matches: 5. Looked up from germline, CDR1 is MNHEY and CDR2 is SVGEGT. The CDR3 DNA follows: TGTGCCAGCAGCAGGACAGGACCCGAGCAGTACTTC. Translated: CASSRTGPEQYF.

This clonotype was counted only a few times. The chain recombines TRBV7-2 with TRBJ2-7; 7 bases align to TRBD1. The CDR3 has 15 amino acids. After removal of 5 bases from V and 2 bases from J, the junction contained 9 bases not matched to a gene. Germline V gene data show CDR1 as SGHTA and CDR2 as FQGNSA. CDR3 protein: CASSLEGQRPYEQYF. For the CDR3, the DNA is TGTGCCAGCAGCCTAGAGGGACAGAGACCCTACGAGCAGTACTTC.

The chain has TRBV21-1 and TRBJ1-5; the DNA was not used to check the table's D call, TRBD1. TRBV21-1 is classified as a pseudogene. This CDR3 contains 14 residues. The DNA of the CDR3 is TGTGCCAGCAGCAAGGGGACAGGGTGTCAGCCCCAGCATTTT. It specifies CASSKGTGCQPQHF.

This clonotype was recorded a few times. J is TRBJ1-1 and V is TRBV5-6; 7 bases line up with TRBD1. Losses at the gene ends were 4 bases for V and 0 bases for J; bases not matched to a gene: 6. Germline lookup yields CDR1 SGHDT and CDR2 YYEEEE. The CDR3 loop spans 15 amino acids. The CDR3 protein is CASSRGTALNTEAFF. CDR3 DNA: TGTGCCAGCAGCCGAGGGACAGCTCTGAACACTGAAGCTTTCTTT.

The sample holds a few counts of this clonotype. The chain uses TRBV20-1 and TRBJ2-7; 9 bases align to TRBD2. The V gene's germline CDR1 is DFQATT and CDR2 SNEGSKA (reference sequence). The CDR3 has 17 residues. Trimming cost V 0 bases and J 7 bases; bases outside gene matches: 16. DNA for the CDR3: TGCAGTGCTAGAGATCTCGCATCTGCGGGAGGGCCTTGGGAGCAGTACTTC. It encodes CSARDLASAGGPWEQYF.

The rearrangement links TRBV6-5 to TRBJ2-1; TRBD2 might be the D (6 bases). This CDR3 region has 15 residues. Trimming took off 2 bases at V and 4 bases at J, with 12 bases between the two ends. The V gene's germline CDR1 is MNHEY and CDR2 SVGAGI. The CDR3 region is CASSYVGGEYNEQFF. CDR3 bases: TGTGCCAGCAGTTACGTTGGCGGGGAGTACAATGAGCAGTTCTTC.

There are many counts of this clonotype. The rearrangement links TRBV20-1 to TRBJ2-1; 9 nucleotides match TRBD2. Germline V CDR1 and CDR2: DFQATT, SNEGSKA (reference sequence). This CDR3 contains 16 residues. The V gene end was trimmed by 2 bases and the J gene end by 5 bases; junction bases not matched to a gene: 10. The CDR3 is CSARIAASGTDNEQFF. In DNA, the CDR3 is TGCAGTGCTAGAATCGCGGCTAGCGGGACCGACAATGAGCAGTTCTTC.

As DNA, the CDR3 is TGTGCCAGCAGCACCGGGCGATGGGGTGTCCTCTACAATGAGCAGTTCTTC. Amino acids: CASSTGRWGVLYNEQFF. The chain links TRBV7-9 to TRBJ2-1; D is ambiguous. The germline gives CDR1 SEHNR, CDR2 FQNEAQ (reference sequence). Between the trimmed V and J ends, which lost 5 bases and 3 bases, there was a span of 20 bases. The CDR3 sequence is 17 residues long.

The chain links TRBV5-4 to TRBJ1-2, with D hard to call. Trimming cost V 4 bases and J 8 bases, with 21 bases left between them. The germline V gene encodes CDR1 SGHNT and CDR2 YYREEE (reference sequence). CDR3 length: 15 amino acids. CDR3 coding DNA: TGTGCCAGCAGCCAAAAAAACCGGGATGGCGAGGGCTACACCTTC. Translating it yields CASSQKNRDGEGYTF.

The V gene is TRBV7-6, the J gene TRBJ2-1; 8 bases agree with TRBD2. The germline gives CDR1 SGHVS, CDR2 FNYEAQ. Trimming removed 5 bases from V and 12 bases from J; junction bases left unmatched: 9. The CDR3 covers 13 residues. CDR3 sequence reads: CASSTTGGRGQFF. In DNA, the CDR3 is TGTGCCAGCAGCACAACGGGAGGGCGGGGGCAGTTCTTC.